This T cell receptor (beta chain) was recorded in a study of shared clonotypes between healthy human individuals. From germline, CDR1 is MNHEY and CDR2 SMNVEV (reference sequence). The CDR3 has 13 residues. V dropped 6 bases and J dropped 0 bases, with 3 bases sitting between them. Libraries were prepared by immunoSEQ multiplex PCR; TCRdb keeps only in-frame clonotypes and omits some of them. This table holds fewer than 3 million clones, roughly 90% found once. As regards this clone: Distinct nucleotide sequences in the sample also encode this CDR3.

This chain joins TRBV27 and TRBJ2-6; the D is unclear. The source is a man aged 18 to 30 in good health. Some clones in this sample may be carry-over from other donors' samples. Source material: naive CD4+ T cells from PBMCs. Subset described: CD45RA+ positively selected. The CDR3 reads CASRGSGANVLTF. CDR3 nucleotide sequence: TGTGCCAGCAGGGGCTCTGGGGCCAACGTCCTGACTTTC. Full variable domain (outside the CDR3, taken from reference TRBV27 and TRBJ2-6): EAQVTQNPRYLITVTGKKLTVTCSQNMNHEYMSWYRQDPGLGLRQIYYSMNVEVTDKGDVPEGYKVSRKEKRNFPLILESPSPNQTSLYFCASRGSGANVLTFGAGSRLTVL.